These 12 T cell receptor beta chains came from one sample sequenced in a study of T-cell reconstitution after alpha-beta-depleted transplantation in children. Unique molecular identifiers were used to barcode this TCRbeta library. MiXCR, applied by TCRdb to the PCR reads, yields one record per CDR3 protein. The repertoire has over 550,000 distinct CDR3 sequences, roughly a tenth of them found once; the top ten carry approximately 4.1%. The source material was PBMCs from the stem cell graft donor, sampled from the stem cell graft. Every receptor here comes from a human donor who donated a stem cell graft to a child with acute myeloid leukemia.

A few counts support this clonotype. The genes are TRBV29-1 and TRBJ2-7; D might be TRBD2 (6 bases). CDR3 length: 14 residues. V dropped 1 base and J dropped 3 bases, with 13 bases sitting between them. Germline CDR1 is SQVTM and CDR2 is ANQGSEA. CDR3 residues: CSVEGLGGGYEQYF. The CDR3 region has the DNA TGCAGCGTTGAAGGTCTTGGGGGAGGCTACGAGCAGTACTTC.

This clonotype has ten or more counts. This chain uses TRBV29-1 with TRBJ1-1; TRBD1 matches 10 bases. CDR3 length equals 14 residues. From germline, CDR1 is SQVTM and CDR2 ANQGSEA. V dropped 5 bases and J dropped 1; count of bases not matched to a gene: 4. The CDR3 nucleotides read TGCAGCGTTAGACAGGGGGCAGGGAACACTGAAGCTTTCTTT. Protein product: CSVRQGAGNTEAFF.

This clonotype was recorded a few times. CDR3 region: CASRTGSRPSGRDNEQFF. CDR3 nucleotides: TGCGCCAGCAGAACAGGATCCCGACCTAGCGGGAGGGACAATGAGCAGTTCTTC. The rearrangement joins TRBV5-1 to TRBJ2-1; TRBD2 agrees at 12 bases. V dropped 5 bases and J dropped 5; count of bases not matched to a gene: 14. The germline V gene encodes CDR1 SGHRS and CDR2 YFSETQ. This CDR3 comprises 18 residues.

For this clonotype: Compared with germline, one end of the junction differs, possibly owing to a read error. The V and J genes are TRBV7-2 and TRBJ2-4; 11 nucleotides match TRBD2. CDR3 length equals 17 residues. CDR1 SGHTA and CDR2 FQGNSA come from the germline V gene. The CDR3 here is CASSVAGGPSAKNIQYF. CDR3 DNA sequence: TGTGCCAGCAGCGTAGCGGGAGGGCCCTCCGCCAAAAACATTCAGTACTTC.

This clonotype was picked up one time. The chain is built from TRBV3-1 and TRBJ2-1, with D perhaps TRBD2 (5 bases). The V gene lost 1 base and the J gene lost 0 bases, with 7 bases spanning the gap. The V gene's germline CDR1 is LGHDT and CDR2 YNNKEL (reference sequence). The CDR3 is 15 amino acids. The CDR3 loop is CASSQVSGSYNEQFF. The CDR3 nucleotides are TGTGCCAGCAGCCAAGTCAGCGGCTCCTACAATGAGCAGTTCTTC.

This clonotype was recorded many times. The J gene is TRBJ2-1, the V gene TRBV29-1; the D gene is possibly TRBD2 (5 bases). The germline CDR1 and CDR2 sequences are SQVTM and ANQGSEA. This CDR3 is built from 11 residues. Deletions cut 3 bases from V and 9 bases from J, with 9 bases between. The CDR3 sequence is CSVDRGGEQFF. For the CDR3, the DNA is TGCAGCGTTGACCGGGGTGGTGAGCAGTTCTTC.

On this clonotype: This may be a read error: a much more frequent sequence differs by one nucleotide. The rearrangement joins TRBV20-1 to TRBJ2-4; 9 bases fit TRBD1. In germline, CDR1 is DFQATT, CDR2 SNEGSKA (reference sequence). The CDR3 has 14 amino acids. Trimming removed 6 bases from V and 4 bases from J; junction bases left unmatched: 7. CDR3 region: CSARIGTGKNIQYF. Here the CDR3 DNA reads TGCAGTGCCCGAATTGGGACAGGGAAAAACATTCAGTACTTC.

This clonotype was counted many times. The CDR3: CASSLGWPPNEQFF. The CDR3 region has the DNA TGTGCCAGCAGCTTAGGGTGGCCCCCCAATGAGCAGTTCTTC. The V call is TRBV7-2, the J call TRBJ2-1; D not certain. Germline loops: CDR1 SGHTA, CDR2 FQGNSA. The CDR3 is 14 amino acids. V lost 1 base and J lost 6, with 10 bases in between. Together with reference TRBV7-2 and TRBJ2-1, the CDR3 gives the full variable domain: GAGVSQSPSNKVTEKGKDVELRCDPISGHTALYWYRQSLGQGLEFLIYFQGNSAPDKSGLPSDRFSAERTGGSVSTLTIQRTQQEDSAVYLCASSLGWPPNEQFFGPGTRLTVL.

A few counts support this clonotype. The chain joins TRBV7-2 to TRBJ2-1; no reliable D call. The CDR3 loop spans 13 amino acids. Germline V gene sequence: CDR1 SGHTA, CDR2 FQGNSA. V was clipped by 3 bases and J by 6 bases, with 9 bases between them. The CDR3 spells CASSLEYPNEQFF. The CDR3 DNA follows: TGTGCCAGCAGCTTGGAATACCCCAATGAGCAGTTCTTC. Full variable domain (missing parts from reference TRBV7-2 and TRBJ2-1): GAGVSQSPSNKVTEKGKDVELRCDPISGHTALYWYRQSLGQGLEFLIYFQGNSAPDKSGLPSDRFSAERTGGSVSTLTIQRTQQEDSAVYLCASSLEYPNEQFFGPGTRLTVL.

Regarding this clonotype: This may be a read error, as it is one base from a much larger clone. This sequence joins TRBV7-2 and TRBJ2-3; 9 positions agree with TRBD2. CDR1 is SGHTA, CDR2 FQGNSA, per germline. The CDR3 sequence is 14 residues long. Trimming cost V 8 bases and J 2 bases; bases outside gene matches: 5. The CDR3 DNA is TGTGCCAGCGGCTCTAGCGGGGTCACAGATACGCAGTATTTT. This gives the protein CASGSSGVTDTQYF. Together with reference TRBV7-2 and TRBJ2-3, the CDR3 gives the full variable domain: GAGVSQSPSNKVTEKGKDVELRCDPISGHTALYWYRQSLGQGLEFLIYFQGNSAPDKSGLPSDRFSAERTGGSVSTLTIQRTQQEDSAVYLCASGSSGVTDTQYFGPGTRLTVL.

This sequence joins TRBV29-1 and TRBJ2-3; D possibly uses TRBD1 or TRBD2 (5 bases each). V lost 3 bases and J 7 bases, leaving 11 bases between the germline ends. The CDR3 totals 12 residues. Germline V lookup: CDR1 SQVTM, CDR2 ANQGSEA. The CDR3 bases are TGCAGCGTTGAGTGGGACCCTTATACGCAGTATTTT. Translation: CSVEWDPYTQYF.

The J gene is TRBJ2-1, the V gene TRBV6-2 or TRBV6-3, with D possibly TRBD2 on 7 matching bases. V was shortened by 1 base and J by 9 bases, with 13 bases between the two germline ends. The CDR3 has 14 residues. Germline assignment: CDR1 MNHEY and CDR2 SVGEGT. The CDR3 spells CASSYLGGVGEQFF. CDR3 nucleotides: TGTGCCAGCAGTTACTTAGGGGGGGTCGGTGAGCAGTTCTTC.